The 28 T cell receptor beta chains listed next were all sequenced from one sample in a study of T cell clones after liver transplantation. Data came from immunoSEQ multiplex PCR; TCRdb stores just in-frame clones and leaves some out. The sample holds about 47,000 clones, 86% seen once. The sequenced sample was CD8+ T cells from blood, obtained 12 months after liver transplant. These receptors all come from a human patient who received a liver transplant. Some T cells may be provided by the graft donor.

The V gene is TRBV27, the J gene TRBJ1-3; D remains ambiguous. The germline V gene encodes CDR1 MNHEY and CDR2 SMNVEV (reference sequence). V lost 3 bases, J lost 0 bases, and 6 bases lay in between. The CDR3 is made up of 14 amino acids. The CDR3: CASSFTASGNTIYF. CDR3 in DNA: TGTGCCAGCAGTTTCACAGCCTCTGGAAACACCATATATTTT.

The V and J genes are TRBV7-8 and TRBJ2-2; TRBD1 agrees at 9 bases. The V gene's germline CDR1 is SGHVS and CDR2 FQNEAQ. The junction had 10 bases not matched to a gene; V was cut back by 5 bases and J by 6 bases. The CDR3 totals 16 residues. The CDR3 region is CASSIRGQGSPGELFF. CDR3 DNA: TGTGCCAGCAGCATCCGGGGACAGGGCAGCCCCGGGGAGCTGTTTTTT.

This clone has only one observation. Mismatch with germline at one junction end may stem from a read error. The chain joins TRBV28 to TRBJ2-3, with D unclear. CDR3 length equals 14 residues. Germline V gene lookup returns CDR1 MDHEN and CDR2 SYDVKM. CDR3 DNA: TGTGCCAGCAGCTCCCGGGCCCACACACATACGCAGTATTTT. Amino acid sequence: CASSSRAHTHTQYF. Combining the CDR3 with reference TRBV28 and TRBJ2-3 gives the whole variable domain DVKVTQSSRYLVKRTGEKVFLECVQDMDHENMFWYRQDPGLGLRLIYFSYDVKMKEKGDIPEGYSVSREKKERFSLILESASTNQTSMYLCASSSRAHTHTQYFGPGTRLTVL.

This clone showed up just a few times. The chain is built from TRBV18 and TRBJ1-2; 8 nucleotides align to TRBD1. V shed 6 bases, J shed 3 bases, and the junction held 12 bases outside the gene matches. CDR3 length: 16 amino acids. CDR1 and CDR2 from the germline V gene are KGHSH and LQKENI. The CDR3 loop reads CASSSEGDRIYYGYTF. CDR3 DNA sequence: TGTGCCAGCTCCTCAGAAGGGGACAGGATATACTATGGCTACACCTTC.

The chain is built from TRBV27 and TRBJ1-1, with D tentatively TRBD1 (5 bases). The CDR3 has 12 residues. CDR1 MNHEY and CDR2 SMNVEV come from the germline V gene (reference sequence). Trimming left V 3 bases short and J 7 bases short, with 9 bases between. CDR3 sequence (DNA): TGTGCCAGCAGTTTGGCAGGGTTTGAAGCTTTCTTT. Translated: CASSLAGFEAFF.

This clone occurred once. The J gene is TRBJ1-4, the V gene TRBV5-1, with TRBD1 matching 9 bases. This CDR3 is 15 amino acids long. The V gene's germline CDR1 is SGHRS and CDR2 YFSETQ. With V trimmed by 4 bases and J by 7 bases, 8 bases remained unmatched. The CDR3 here is CASSGVTGGTEKLFF. In DNA form, the CDR3 reads TGCGCCAGCAGCGGGGTGACAGGGGGGACTGAAAAACTGTTTTTT. The full variable domain, with the rest looked up from reference TRBV5-1 and TRBJ1-4, is KAGVTQTPRYLIKTRGQQVTLSCSPISGHRSVSWYQQTPGQGLQFLFEYFSETQRNKGNFPGRFSGRQFSNSRSEMNVSTLELGDSALYLCASSGVTGGTEKLFFGSGTQLSVL.

The chain has TRBV7-9 and TRBJ2-1; no clear D gene. V lost 4 bases to trimming and J lost 4 bases, with 8 bases between them. Germline V gene data show CDR1 as SEHNR and CDR2 as FQNEAQ (reference sequence). This CDR3 has 13 residues. The CDR3 protein is CASSSSLYNEQFF. DNA of the CDR3: TGTGCCAGCAGCTCATCCCTTTACAATGAGCAGTTCTTC.

The chain combines TRBV6-1 with TRBJ1-1, with D possibly being TRBD1 (5 bases). The CDR3 spans 13 residues. Germline V lookup: CDR1 MNHNS, CDR2 SASEGT. V was pared by 5 bases and J by 0 bases, with 7 bases between. The CDR3 nucleotides read TGTGCCAGCAGTCACAGGTTGAACACTGAAGCTTTCTTT. It yields the protein CASSHRLNTEAFF.

V is TRBV7-9 and J is TRBJ2-5; D perhaps matches TRBD1 (6 bases). This CDR3 comprises 17 residues. The V end lost 3 bases, the J end lost 5 bases, and 22 bases lay between the germline ends. Germline values: CDR1 SEHNR, CDR2 FQNEAQ (reference sequence). CDR3 region: CASSFPPGTPIGETQYF. DNA for the CDR3: TGTGCCAGCAGCTTCCCTCCCGGGACACCCATTGGGGAGACCCAGTACTTC.

This clone occurred many times. The chain uses TRBV28 and TRBJ2-7; the D call may be TRBD1 or TRBD2 (7 bases each). CDR3 size: 12 residues. Germline-derived CDR1 and CDR2 are MDHEN and SYDVKM. The V gene lost 2 bases and the J gene lost 9 bases, with 11 bases spanning the gap. This CDR3 is CASSLPRGGQYF. The CDR3 DNA reads TGTGCCAGCAGTTTACCCAGGGGGGGGCAGTACTTC.

The CDR3 protein is CASSLRPGPPNYTGELFF. The CDR3 DNA sequence: TGTGCCAGCAGCTTACGCCCGGGGCCCCCTAACTACACCGGGGAGCTGTTTTTT. V gene TRBV7-9 combines with J gene TRBJ2-2; either TRBD1 or TRBD2 may fit D (5 bases each). The germline CDR1 and CDR2 sequences are SEHNR and FQNEAQ (reference sequence). V gave up 2 bases and J gave up 3 bases, with 19 bases separating them. The CDR3 loop spans 18 amino acids.

This clone was found once. This chain uses TRBV5-6 with TRBJ1-1; no firm D call. Germline assignment: CDR1 SGHDT and CDR2 YYEEEE. The CDR3 covers 13 residues. V was trimmed by 7 bases and J by 4 bases, leaving 14 bases between them. CDR3 amino acids: CASDPVSCTEAFF. DNA of the CDR3: TGTGCCAGCGACCCTGTCTCATGCACTGAAGCTTTCTTT.

V is TRBV18 and J is TRBJ1-5; D not certain. The CDR3 has 15 amino acids. V gave up 0 bases and J gave up 6 bases, with 12 bases separating them. CDR1 and CDR2 from the germline V gene are KGHSH and LQKENI. CDR3 DNA: TGTGCCAGCTCACCACCACCCGGGTTAGGTCAGCCCCAGCATTTT. This encodes CASSPPPGLGQPQHF. Drawing the rest from reference TRBV18 and TRBJ1-5, the complete variable domain is NAGVMQNPRHLVRRRGQEARLRCSPMKGHSHVYWYRQLPEEGLKFMVYLQKENIIDESGMPKERFSAEFPKEGPSILRIQQVVRGDSAAYFCASSPPPGLGQPQHFGDGTRLSIL.

The genes are TRBV2 and TRBJ2-5; D is ambiguous. There are 12 residues in the CDR3. The germline CDR1 and CDR2 sequences are SNHLY and FYNNEI. V was pared by 1 base and J by 11 bases, with 11 bases between. The CDR3 DNA reads as TGTGCCAGCAGTGAAGTGCTAGGATGGCAGTACTTC. As protein: CASSEVLGWQYF.

The rearrangement uses TRBV9 and TRBJ2-1, with D possibly TRBD2 on 5 matching bases. The CDR3 extends over 14 amino acids. CDR1 is SGDLS and CDR2 is YYNGEE in the germline V gene. V was shortened by 6 bases and J by 0 bases, with 10 bases between the two germline ends. This chain's CDR3 is CASNPAGSYNEQFF. For the CDR3, the DNA is TGTGCCAGCAATCCGGCGGGCTCCTACAATGAGCAGTTCTTC.

This chain joins TRBV13 and TRBJ2-7; D uncertain. With 0 bases removed from V and 0 bases from J, the gap between germline ends came to 6 bases. The CDR3 has 14 amino acids. Looked up from germline, CDR1 is PRHDT and CDR2 is FYEKMQ (reference sequence). The CDR3 sequence is CASSLGGSSYEQYF. In nucleotides, the CDR3 is TGTGCCAGCAGCTTAGGAGGGTCCTCCTACGAGCAGTACTTC.

The chain combines TRBV13 with TRBJ1-1; D might be TRBD1 (6 bases). The CDR3 runs to 14 residues. Looked up from germline, CDR1 is PRHDT and CDR2 is FYEKMQ (reference sequence). Trimming cost V 6 bases and J 0 bases, with 11 bases left between them. The CDR3 region has the DNA TGTGCCAGCAGGGTCACAGGGCTGAACACTGAAGCTTTCTTT. As protein: CASRVTGLNTEAFF.

This rearrangement joins TRBV9 to TRBJ1-2; D gene unclear. Trimming took off 0 bases at V and 4 bases at J, with 25 bases between the two ends. CDR1 and CDR2 (germline): SGDLS, YYNGEE. This CDR3 spans 19 amino acids. CDR3 sequence reads: CASSVATTGVGSTFYGYTF. The CDR3, as DNA: TGTGCCAGCAGCGTAGCTACGACTGGTGTCGGCTCTACCTTCTATGGCTACACCTTC.

The V gene is TRBV5-1, the J gene TRBJ2-7; 8 positions match TRBD1. Losses at the gene ends were 4 bases for V and 6 bases for J; bases not matched to a gene: 3. The CDR3 extends over 12 amino acids. Looked up from germline, CDR1 is SGHRS and CDR2 is YFSETQ. CDR3 in DNA: TGCGCCAGCAGCGTGACAGGGGCCGAGCAGTACTTC. This codes for CASSVTGAEQYF.

The chain couples TRBV4-3 to TRBJ2-1; 15 bases are shared with TRBD2. V lost 4 bases to trimming and J lost 3 bases; unmatched junction nucleotides: 1. The CDR3 is 16 amino acids. CDR1 is LGHNA and CDR2 is YSLEER in the germline V gene. CDR3: CASSRGLAGGYNEQFF. CDR3 bases: TGCGCCAGCAGCCGGGGACTAGCGGGAGGCTACAATGAGCAGTTCTTC.

By sample share, this clone is medium-sized. The chain is built from TRBV6-5 and TRBJ1-1, with a possible D match to TRBD1 (5 bases). Deletions cut 6 bases from V and 3 bases from J, with 11 bases between. Germline V gene data show CDR1 as MNHEY and CDR2 as SVGAGI. This CDR3 is built from 13 residues. The CDR3 DNA reads TGTGCCAGCAGGGGGGGACTCGACACTGAAGCTTTCTTT. Protein: CASRGGLDTEAFF.

With respect to this clone: Compared with germline, one end of the junction differs, possibly owing to a read error. The V and J genes are TRBV9 and TRBJ2-2; D not certain. Germline V gene data show CDR1 as SGDLS and CDR2 as YYNGEE. CDR3 size: 15 residues. The CDR3: CASSVGTRPTGELLF. CDR3 coding DNA: TGTGCCAGCAGCGTAGGTACCCGACCCACCGGTGAGCTGCTTTTT.

This chain uses TRBV18 with TRBJ2-7; D possibly corresponds to TRBD1 (5 bases). CDR1 and CDR2 (germline): KGHSH, LQKENI. Trimming left V 3 bases short and J 3 bases short, with 9 bases between. This CDR3 spans 13 amino acids. This CDR3 reads CASSPLDSYEQYF. CDR3 nucleotide sequence: TGTGCCAGCTCACCCCTAGACAGCTACGAGCAGTACTTC.

The gene calls are TRBV28 and TRBJ2-7; possible D gene TRBD1, 7 bases. Germline V gives CDR1 MDHEN, CDR2 SYDVKM. The V and J ends lost 6 bases and 5 bases respectively, with 20 bases between them. The CDR3 has 15 residues. CDR3 bases: TGTGCCAGCAGGCCGCCTGGAGGGGGCCCCCACGAGCAGTACTTC. It translates to CASRPPGGGPHEQYF.

The genes are TRBV28 and TRBJ1-3, with no clear D. V shed 3 bases and J shed 2 bases, with 11 bases lying between them. The germline V gene encodes CDR1 MDHEN and CDR2 SYDVKM. CDR3 size: 15 residues. As DNA, the CDR3 is TGTGCCAGCAGTTTTGGTCGCAGTCCTGGAAACACCATATATTTT. This codes for CASSFGRSPGNTIYF.

The rearrangement links TRBV7-6 to TRBJ2-3, with 12 bases that match TRBD2. This CDR3 region has 16 residues. Germline V CDR1 and CDR2: SGHVS, FNYEAQ. V shed 5 bases and J 2 bases; nucleotides not matched to a gene: 5. CDR3 loop: CASSPWTSGDTDTQYF. As DNA, the CDR3 is TGTGCCAGCAGCCCGTGGACTAGCGGGGACACAGATACGCAGTATTTT.

The rearrangement uses TRBV5-4 and TRBJ2-2; no definite D call. This CDR3 is 15 amino acids long. V lost 1 base, J lost 0 bases, and 7 bases lay in between. From germline, CDR1 is SGHNT and CDR2 YYREEE (reference sequence). CDR3 region: CASSLKASNTGELFF. The CDR3 DNA sequence: TGTGCCAGCAGCTTGAAAGCATCGAACACCGGGGAGCTGTTTTTT.

The table lists this clone with a few counts. The rearrangement links TRBV27 to TRBJ2-7; TRBD2 might be the D (5 bases). This CDR3 contains 13 residues. Trimming cost V 5 bases and J 3 bases, with 11 bases left between them. Looked up from germline, CDR1 is MNHEY and CDR2 is SMNVEV (reference sequence). CDR3 sequence reads: CASSLTRDYEQYF. CDR3 DNA sequence: TGTGCCAGCAGTCTCACACGGGACTACGAGCAGTACTTC.